A selection of T cell receptor beta chains follows, all from one sample in a study of T cell repertoires in cytomegalovirus infection. TCRdb called the reads again in MiXCR, with one record for every CDR3 protein. In the table there are 450,000 to 650,000 distinct CDR3 sequences, 26% of which are singletons. The sequenced sample was PBMCs. These receptors were taken from a human donor in good health (CMV status not recorded). Some clones in this sample may be carry-over from other donors' samples. The CDR3 runs from the conserved cysteine through the conserved F or W. The order of the fields is CDR3 DNA, CDR3 protein, D gene, clone size, V gene, J gene. D genes are given only for firm matches. Clone size is not always given. Where it is, it says once, few, many or a class for expanded clones.

TGTGCCAGCAGCTTGTTCCCTCGGGGAGTTTACGAGCAGTACTTC	CASSLFPRGVYEQYF	.	.	TRBV5-6	TRBJ2-7
TGTGCCAGCAGCTCAGAGGCCTTCACTTCGACGTATTTT	CASSSEAFTSTYF	.	many	TRBV7-2	TRBJ2-3
TGTGCCAGCAGTGAACAGGCCAGCGGGCTGTTTTTT	CASSEQASGLFF	.	few	TRBV2	TRBJ1-4
TGCAGTGCTGCGGGACAGGGGATACGAGGCTACACCTTC	CSAAGQGIRGYTF	TRBD1	.	TRBV20-1	TRBJ1-2
TGTGCCAGCAGCCAATTGGAAGCAGGGAGCCACACCGGGGAGCTGTTTTTT	CASSQLEAGSHTGELFF	.	.	TRBV4-2	TRBJ2-2
TGTGCCAGCAGCTCCCCAGGCGGGAATCACGCCAATGAGCAGTTCTTC	CASSSPGGNHANEQFF	.	.	TRBV28	TRBJ2-1
TGTGCCAGCAGCTTAGTTTGGGGAGGTGATGAAAAACTGTTTTTT	CASSLVWGGDEKLFF	.	few	TRBV7-2	TRBJ1-4
TGTGCCTGGAGTGTCAGAGGGTTGGGCAATCAGCCCCAGCATTTT	CAWSVRGLGNQPQHF	.	.	TRBV30	TRBJ1-5
TGTGCCAGCAGCTTGGACGACCTCAACTATGGCTACACCTTC	CASSLDDLNYGYTF	.	few	TRBV7-2	TRBJ1-2
TGTGCCAGCAGCTTAGCGCACTGGCGGGAGTCGCATGAGCAGTTCTTC	CASSLAHWRESHEQFF	TRBD2	many	TRBV7-2	TRBJ2-1
TGTGCCAGCAGCTCCGGGTCTAACTATGGCTACACCTTC	CASSSGSNYGYTF	.	few	TRBV12-3/TRBV12-4	TRBJ1-2
TGTGCCAGCAGCGTAGCTACGGGGGACACCTACAATGAGCAGTTCTTC	CASSVATGDTYNEQFF	.	.	TRBV9	TRBJ2-1
TGTGCCAGCAGCTTAGTAGGTTATAGCAATCAGCCCCAGCATTTT	CASSLVGYSNQPQHF	.	many	TRBV7-8	TRBJ1-5
TGTGCCAGCAGTTACTCAGGGGGCTTGGAGACCCAGTACTTC	CASSYSGGLETQYF	TRBD1	few	TRBV6-5	TRBJ2-5
TGTGCCAGCACCGGGGCCTCCCCCTACGAGCAGTACTTC	CASTGASPYEQYF	.	.	TRBV28	TRBJ2-7
TGTGCCAGCAGCCCCCGGGTTAACAATGAGCAGTTCTTC	CASSPRVNNEQFF	.	many	TRBV7-2	TRBJ2-1
TGTGCCACCAAATGGGACAGGGAAAGCAGCTACACCTTC	CATKWDRESSYTF	TRBD1	.	TRBV5-4	TRBJ1-2
TGCGCCAGCAGCCAAGATAGAGGACCAGGCTACGAGCAGTACTTC	CASSQDRGPGYEQYF	.	.	TRBV4-3	TRBJ2-7
TGCGCCAGCAGCTTGAACGCCGGGATAGCGGGAGATACGCAGTATTTT	CASSLNAGIAGDTQYF	TRBD2	.	TRBV5-1	TRBJ2-3
TGCGCCAGCAGCCAAACCGGGACTAGCGGGGGGCCCTACAATGAGCAGTTCTTC	CASSQTGTSGGPYNEQFF	TRBD2	few	TRBV4-1	TRBJ2-1
TGTGCCAGCAGCCAACCGGGACGAAGTTTTACAACTAATGAAAAACTGTTTTTT	CASSQPGRSFTTNEKLFF	.	.	TRBV6-1	TRBJ1-4
TGTGCCAGCAGCCAAACCAGGGCCGGGAGTGGCTACACCTTC	CASSQTRAGSGYTF	.	many	TRBV7-2	TRBJ1-2
TGTGCCAGCAGCCCGAGACAGGGCACAGATACGCAGTATTTT	CASSPRQGTDTQYF	.	many	TRBV7-2	TRBJ2-3
TGTGCCAGCGCCAGCGGGCAGTTCATGAACTATGGCTACACCTTC	CASASGQFMNYGYTF	.	.	TRBV11-2	TRBJ1-2